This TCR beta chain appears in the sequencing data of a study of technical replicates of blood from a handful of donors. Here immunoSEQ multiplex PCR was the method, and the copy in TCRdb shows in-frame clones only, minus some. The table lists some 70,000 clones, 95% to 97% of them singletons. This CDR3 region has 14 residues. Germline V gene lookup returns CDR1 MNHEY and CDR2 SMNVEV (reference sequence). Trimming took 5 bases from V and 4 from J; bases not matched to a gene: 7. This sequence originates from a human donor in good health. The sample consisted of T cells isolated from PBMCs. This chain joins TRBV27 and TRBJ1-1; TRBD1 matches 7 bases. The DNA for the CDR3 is TGTGCCAGCAGTCCAATGACAGGGATCACTGAAGCTTTCTTT. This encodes CASSPMTGITEAFF.